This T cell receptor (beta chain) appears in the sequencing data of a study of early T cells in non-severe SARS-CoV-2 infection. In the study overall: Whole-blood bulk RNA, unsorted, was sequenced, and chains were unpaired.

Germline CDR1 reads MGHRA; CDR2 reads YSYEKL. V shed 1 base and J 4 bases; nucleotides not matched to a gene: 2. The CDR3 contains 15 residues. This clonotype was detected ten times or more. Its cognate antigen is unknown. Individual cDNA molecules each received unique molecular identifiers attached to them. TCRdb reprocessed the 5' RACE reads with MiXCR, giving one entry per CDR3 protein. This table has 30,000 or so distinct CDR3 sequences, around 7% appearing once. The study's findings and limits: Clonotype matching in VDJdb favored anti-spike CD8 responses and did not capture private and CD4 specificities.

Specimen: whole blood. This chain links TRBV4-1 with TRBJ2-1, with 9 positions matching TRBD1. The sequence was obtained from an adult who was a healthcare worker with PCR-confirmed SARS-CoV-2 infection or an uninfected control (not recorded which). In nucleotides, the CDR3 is TGCGCCAGCAGCCAAGGACAGGGGGGTTACAATGAGCAGTTCTTC. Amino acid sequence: CASSQGQGGYNEQFF.